This T cell receptor (beta chain) was sequenced during a study of blood T cell repertoires in COVID-19. The protocol was immunoSEQ multiplex PCR, while the TCRdb copy is restricted to in-frame clones and leaves out a portion. Here the sample spans roughly 250,000 clones, under 90% being singletons. With V trimmed by 0 bases and J by 2 bases, 6 bases remained unmatched. The CDR3 length is 15 residues. Germline CDR1 reads GTSNPN; CDR2 reads SVGIG (reference sequence). The chain uses TRBV30 and TRBJ1-2; 7 bases map to TRBD1. This TCR derives from a woman aged 40 to 49 who had been exposed to COVID-19. The sequenced sample consisted of PBMCs or T cells enriched from blood (not recorded which). The CDR3 coding sequence is TGTGCCTGGAGTGTTAACAGGGGTGCCAACTATGGCTACACCTTC. Amino acids: CAWSVNRGANYGYTF.